This T cell receptor (beta chain) was found in a study of identical twins. Study observations and caveats: While abundant cord blood beta clonotypes carried fewer insertions, memory repertoires showed no such pattern. Models predicted too little out-of-frame TCR alpha sharing in monozygotic twins. It was cross-sectional statistical analysis, not following the same donors, that the conclusions relied on.

In TCRdb, the 5' RACE reads were re-called with MiXCR into one record per CDR3 protein. The repertoire holds hundreds of thousands of distinct CDR3 sequences, with approximately 6% as singletons. A note on this clonotype: What it binds is unknown.

CDR1 is SGDLS and CDR2 is YYNGEE in the germline V gene. V was clipped by 4 bases and J by 7 bases, with 17 bases between them. The CDR3 is 14 amino acids. The chain uses TRBV9 and TRBJ2-5; D is undetermined. This TCR was sampled from a man aged 18 to 35 in good health. Specimen: naive T cells sorted from blood. DNA of the CDR3: TGTGCCAGCAGCCTGGGCGCCGAAGAGAGGACCCAGTACTTC. Translation: CASSLGAEERTQYF.